The TCR beta chain described here comes from a study of blood T cell repertoires in COVID-19. Whole-study context: COVID-19 samples collected from the United States, Italy and Spain covered acute and convalescent phases. Sources were T cells, B-cell-depleted T cells, or PBMCs; the material itself was cDNA or gDNA.

The CDR3 is 10 residues long. Germline V lookup: CDR1 MDHEN, CDR2 SYDVKM. V was clipped by 7 bases and J by 11 bases, with 11 bases between them. In the authors' workflow: Amplifying reference gene primers gave estimates of nucleated cell counts. TCRdb's copy holds only in-frame clones and misses some; the assay was immunoSEQ multiplex PCR. V, J and clone size are those of that table, while D and trimming were read from the DNA. The sample includes 380,000 or so clones, around 89% of them seen just once. The TCR originated in a middle-aged man with acute or convalescent COVID-19. The V and J genes are TRBV28 and TRBJ1-1, with unresolved D. The material sequenced was peripheral blood. The CDR3 region has the DNA TGTGCCAGCATCGAGGGAGGGGCTTTCTTT. It encodes CASIEGGAFF.